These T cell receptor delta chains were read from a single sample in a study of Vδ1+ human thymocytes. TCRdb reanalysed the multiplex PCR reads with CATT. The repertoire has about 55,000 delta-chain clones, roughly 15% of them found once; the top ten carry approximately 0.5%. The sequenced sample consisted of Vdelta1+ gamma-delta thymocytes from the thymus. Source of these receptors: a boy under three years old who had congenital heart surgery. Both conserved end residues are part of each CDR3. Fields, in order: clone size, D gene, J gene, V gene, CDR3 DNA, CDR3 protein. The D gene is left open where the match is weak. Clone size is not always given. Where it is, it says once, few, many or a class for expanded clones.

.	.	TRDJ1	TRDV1	TGTGCTCTTGGGCTAACTCTCCTTCCTACCCGGGGGATACCCTACACCGATAAACTCATCTTT	CALGLTLLPTRGIPYTDKLIF
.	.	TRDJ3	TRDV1	TGTGCTCTTGGGGAACTAGTCGTAATGGGGGTCCTGCGTGCCTGGGACACCCGACAGATGTTTTTC	CALGELVVMGVLRAWDTRQMFF
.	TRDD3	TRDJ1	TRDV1	TGTGCTCTTGGGGAACGGAGTACTGGGGGATACGGCCGACTCATCTTT	CALGERSTGGYGRLIF
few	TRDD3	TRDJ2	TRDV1	TGTGCTCTTGGGGAACTATGGGGGAGTACGCCTTTGACAGCACAACTCTTCTTT	CALGELWGSTPLTAQLFF
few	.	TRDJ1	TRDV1	TGTGCTCTTGGGGAACCTCCCAGCCTTCCTAGGGGGATGCGTTTTTACACCGATAAACTCATCTTT	CALGEPPSLPRGMRFYTDKLIF
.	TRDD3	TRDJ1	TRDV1	TGTGCTCTTGGGGCTGGGGGTACCGGAAGACTGGGGGATACGCTCATCTTT	CALGAGGTGRLGDTLIF
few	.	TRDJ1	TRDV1	TGTGCTCTTGGGGAATGGAATCTGGGGATTGGGGGACTCATCTTT	CALGEWNLGIGGLIF
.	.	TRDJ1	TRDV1	TGTGCTCTTGGGGAGCTTCTGATGGAGCCTACGTCTCTACTCGACACCGATAAACTCATCTTT	CALGELLMEPTSLLDTDKLIF
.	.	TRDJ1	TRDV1	TGTGCTCTTGGGGAACTCGGAGCCCTGGGGCTCATCTTT	CALGELGALGLIF
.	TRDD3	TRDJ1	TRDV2	TGTGCCTGTGACACGACGATGGTTTACTGGGGGATAGCTACCTACTACACCGATAAACTCATCTTT	CACDTTMVYWGIATYYTDKLIF
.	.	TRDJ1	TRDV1	TGTGCTCTTGGGGCCCGCCTACGTTGGGAGGCCTGGCAACTCATCTTT	CALGARLRWEAWQLIF
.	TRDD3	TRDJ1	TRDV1	TGTGCTCTTGGGGAAAGGGACTGGGGGTTACTCTACACCGATAAACTCATCTTT	CALGERDWGLLYTDKLIF
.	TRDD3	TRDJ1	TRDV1	TGTGCTCTTGGGGAACCTACCAGAGGGACTGGGGGATACGCAGGCGATAAACTCATCTTT	CALGEPTRGTGGYAGDKLIF
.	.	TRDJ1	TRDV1	TGTGCTCTTGGGGAACCCCTCCTACAATCGGCCGATAAACTCATCTTT	CALGEPLLQSADKLIF
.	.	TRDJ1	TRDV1	TGTGCTCTTGGGGAACTAGAGGCCCTCTGTCCTGGGATGTACACCGATAAACTCATCTTT	CALGELEALCPGMYTDKLIF
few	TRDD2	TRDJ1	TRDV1	TGTGCTCTTGGGGCCCTTCCTTTGTACACCGATAAACTCATCTTT	CALGALPLYTDKLIF
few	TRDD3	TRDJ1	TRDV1	TGTGCTCTTGGGGAACGGTCCTACAGGGGATACGCCGGGCGGGCCGATAAACTCATCTTT	CALGERSYRGYAGRADKLIF
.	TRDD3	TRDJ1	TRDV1	TGTGCTCTTGGCCGCACTGGGGGATACGCAGCGTACACCGATAAACTCATCTTT	CALGRTGGYAAYTDKLIF
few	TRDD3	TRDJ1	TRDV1	TGTGCTCTTGGGGAACCCCGCTGGGGGATACTGGCCGATAAACTCATCTTT	CALGEPRWGILADKLIF
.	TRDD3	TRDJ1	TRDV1	TGTGCTCTTGGGGAACCTTCCCAGGACCCCGTCTGGTTAGGGATACCTAATCGTACCGATAAGCTCATCTTT	CALGEPSQDPVWLGIPNRTDKLIF
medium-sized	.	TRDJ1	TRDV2	TGTGCCTGTGGCCAGGGGGCCAAACTCATCTTT	CACGQGAKLIF
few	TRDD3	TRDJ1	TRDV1	TGTGCTCTGTCGATAGTGGGGGATCACCCCGATAAACTCATCTTT	CALSIVGDHPDKLIF
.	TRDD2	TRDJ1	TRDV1	TGTGCTCTTGGGGGACCCCCGCCTTCCTACTTAAGCGGGGCCCGGTACACCGATAAACTCATCTTT	CALGGPPPSYLSGARYTDKLIF
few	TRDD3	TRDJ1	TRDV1	TGTGCTCTTGGGCTGGCCTACTGGGGGATCGAGTACACCGATAAACTCATCTTT	CALGLAYWGIEYTDKLIF
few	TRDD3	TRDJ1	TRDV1	TGTGCTCTTGGGCAACCAACACTGGGACTACGGCTACTGGGGTACACCGATAAACTCATCTTT	CALGQPTLGLRLLGYTDKLIF
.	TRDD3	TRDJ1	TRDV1	TGTGCTCTTGGGGAACGGGGTACTGGGGGATACTTCCGATACACCGATAAACTCATCTTT	CALGERGTGGYFRYTDKLIF
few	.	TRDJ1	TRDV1	TGTGCTCTTGGTCGATCGGAGGAGAAATACACCGATAAACTCATCTTT	CALGRSEEKYTDKLIF
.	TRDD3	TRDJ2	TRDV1	TGTGCTCTTGGGGAACCGTTTTCCCAAAGGGGATACCGGGCAAGAGCACAACTCTTCTTT	CALGEPFSQRGYRARAQLFF
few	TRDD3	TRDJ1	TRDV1	TGTGCTCTTGGGGAACAACCCCTGGGGGATTGCAGGGGGTACACCGATAAACTCATCTTT	CALGEQPLGDCRGYTDKLIF
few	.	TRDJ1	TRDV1	TGTGCTCTTGGGGAACTCAAGATCGCCCGACATATACAAGAATACACCGATAAACTCATCTTT	CALGELKIARHIQEYTDKLIF
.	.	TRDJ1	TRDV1	TGTGCTCTTCTCCTTGGGGCCCAGTACACCGATAAACTCATCTTT	CALLLGAQYTDKLIF
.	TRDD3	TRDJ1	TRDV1	TGTGCTCTTGGGGAACTAGGTCCATCTTCCTACGCGGGGTACTGGGGGATACGATTCGATAAACTCATCTTT	CALGELGPSSYAGYWGIRFDKLIF
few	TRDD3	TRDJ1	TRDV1	TGTGCTCTTGGGGCTAACCCCAAGCGGGTCCTACAACCTAAAGTACTGGGGGGATACACCGATAAACTCATCTTT	CALGANPKRVLQPKVLGGYTDKLIF
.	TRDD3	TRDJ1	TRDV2	TGTGCCTGTGACACCGGACGTACTGGGGGATACCTTTCCACCGATAAACTCATCTTT	CACDTGRTGGYLSTDKLIF
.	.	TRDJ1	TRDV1	TGTGCTCTTGGGGAACTTCTTCCTAAAGGGATACGCGTCCCCTACGGCACCGATAAACTCATCTTT	CALGELLPKGIRVPYGTDKLIF
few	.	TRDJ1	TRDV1	TGTGCTCTTGGGGGTCTAAGAATCTCCGATAAACTCATCTTT	CALGGLRISDKLIF
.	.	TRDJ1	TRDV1	TGTGCTCTTGGGGTTTTTCCCCTAAACACCGATAAACTCATCTTT	CALGVFPLNTDKLIF
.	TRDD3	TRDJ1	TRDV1	TGTGCTCTTGGGAACCCACCCGTTCCCGCGCAAGATGGGGGATACTCGTACACCGATAAACTCATCTTT	CALGNPPVPAQDGGYSYTDKLIF
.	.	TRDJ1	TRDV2	TGTGCCTGTGGCACCGTTATCCGGGGGCTAACCGATAAACTCATCTTT	CACGTVIRGLTDKLIF
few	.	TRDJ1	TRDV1	TGTGCTCTTGGGCCGTTGAGTCTGGGGCAAGGCATCAACACCGATAAACTCATCTTT	CALGPLSLGQGINTDKLIF
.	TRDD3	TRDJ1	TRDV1	TGTGCTCTTGGGGAAAGGGTATGTCGTAAACTGGGGGTCAACTCGTACACCGATAAACTCATCTTT	CALGERVCRKLGVNSYTDKLIF
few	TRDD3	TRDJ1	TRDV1	TGTGCTCTTGGGGACATACTGGGGGATTACACCGATAAACTCATCTTT	CALGDILGDYTDKLIF
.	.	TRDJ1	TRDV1	TGTGCTCTTGGGGGGGCCTGGCCTCTCGATAAACTCATCTTT	CALGGAWPLDKLIF
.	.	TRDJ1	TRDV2	TGTGCCTGTGACACATTATTGGTCAATAACACCGATAAACTCATCTTT	CACDTLLVNNTDKLIF
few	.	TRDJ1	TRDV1	TGTGCTCTTGGGGAAGAGTACACCGATAAACTCATCTTT	CALGEEYTDKLIF
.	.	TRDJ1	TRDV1	TGTGCTCTTGGGGCCATCTACGGGGGACTTTACGGAACCGATAAACTCATCTTT	CALGAIYGGLYGTDKLIF
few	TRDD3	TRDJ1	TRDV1	TGTGCTCTTGGGGAAAGAGGATACGCTACCACCGATAAACTCATCTTT	CALGERGYATTDKLIF
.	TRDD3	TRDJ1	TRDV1	TGTGCTCTTGGGGAACTAGGGGCGGTCCGCGTACTGGGGGATACGGATAAACTCATCTTT	CALGELGAVRVLGDTDKLIF
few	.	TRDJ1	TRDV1	TGTGCTCTTGGGGAACTAGGGGGACCCCTGTACACCGATAAACTCATCTTT	CALGELGGPLYTDKLIF
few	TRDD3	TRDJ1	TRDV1	TGTGCTCTTGGGGAATCGATTTCCTACCTTCGGAGGCTGGGGGATACTACAGGTACGACCGATAAACTCATCTTT	CALGESISYLRRLGDTTGTTDKLIF
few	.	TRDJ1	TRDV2	TGTGCCTCAATCGACACCGATAAACTCATCTTT	CASIDTDKLIF
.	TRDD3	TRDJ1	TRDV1	TGTGCTCTTGGGACCCCCGGGGACTGGGGGACCACGACCGATAAACTCATCTTT	CALGTPGDWGTTTDKLIF